Sequencing of this T cell receptor beta chain was carried out in a study of blood T cell repertoires in COVID-19. In the study overall: There were acute and convalescent COVID-19 samples, and they came from the United States, Italy and Spain. PBMCs, B-cell-depleted T cells, or T cells were the source of the cDNA or gDNA that made up the material.

In the source study's methods: Estimation of nucleated cell counts relied on the amplification of reference gene primers. The repertoire was sequenced with immunoSEQ multiplex PCR; TCRdb's copy has only in-frame clones and lacks some. D and trimming come from the DNA, and the V and J calls and clone size come from that table. In the table there are 85,000 to 100,000 clones, 65% to 90% of which are singletons. The CDR3 has 17 amino acids. Germline CDR1 and CDR2: MGHRA and YSYEKL. V was pared by 0 bases and J by 2 bases, with 7 bases of the junction left unmatched. The V gene is TRBV4-1, the J gene TRBJ2-1; the match to TRBD2 covers 7 bases. The sequencing input was peripheral blood. The clonotype comes from a man aged 60 to 69 with acute or convalescent COVID-19. CDR3 bases: TGCGCCAGCAGCCAAGATTTCGGGGCGGGAGCCTACAATGAGCAGTTCTTC. This sequence encodes CASSQDFGAGAYNEQFF.